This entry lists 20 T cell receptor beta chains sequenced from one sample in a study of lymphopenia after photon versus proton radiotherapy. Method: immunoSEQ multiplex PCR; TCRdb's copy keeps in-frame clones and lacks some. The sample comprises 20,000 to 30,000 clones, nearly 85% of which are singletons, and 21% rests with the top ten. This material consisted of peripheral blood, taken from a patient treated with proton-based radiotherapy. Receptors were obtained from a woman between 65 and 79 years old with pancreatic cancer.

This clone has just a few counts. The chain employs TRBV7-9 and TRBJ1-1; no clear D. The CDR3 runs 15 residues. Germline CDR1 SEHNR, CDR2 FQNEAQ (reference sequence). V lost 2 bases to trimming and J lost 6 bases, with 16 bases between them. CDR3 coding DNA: TGTGCCAGCAGCTTATTTGATAGGCCCGAGGCTGAAGCTTTCTTT. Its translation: CASSLFDRPEAEAFF.

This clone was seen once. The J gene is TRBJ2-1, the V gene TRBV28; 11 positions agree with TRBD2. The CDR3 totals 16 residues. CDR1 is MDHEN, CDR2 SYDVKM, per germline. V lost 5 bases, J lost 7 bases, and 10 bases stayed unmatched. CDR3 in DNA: TGTGCCAGCAGTCACAAACTAGCGGGAGCTCGGAATGAGCAGTTCTTC. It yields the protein CASSHKLAGARNEQFF. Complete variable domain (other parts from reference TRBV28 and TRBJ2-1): DVKVTQSSRYLVKRTGEKVFLECVQDMDHENMFWYRQDPGLGLRLIYFSYDVKMKEKGDIPEGYSVSREKKERFSLILESASTNQTSMYLCASSHKLAGARNEQFFGPGTRLTVL.

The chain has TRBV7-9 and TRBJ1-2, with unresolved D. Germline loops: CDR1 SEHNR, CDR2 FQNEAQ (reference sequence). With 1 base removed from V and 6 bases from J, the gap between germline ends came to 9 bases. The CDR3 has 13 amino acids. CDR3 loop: CASSLDGLNGYTF. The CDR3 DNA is TGTGCCAGCAGCTTAGATGGACTAAATGGCTACACCTTC.

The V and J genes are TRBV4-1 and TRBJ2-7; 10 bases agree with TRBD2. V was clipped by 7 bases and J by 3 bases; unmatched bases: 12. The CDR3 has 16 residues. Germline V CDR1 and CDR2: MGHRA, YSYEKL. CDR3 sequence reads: CASKPNLLAGNYEQYF. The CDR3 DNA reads TGCGCCAGCAAACCCAACTTACTAGCGGGAAACTACGAGCAGTACTTC.

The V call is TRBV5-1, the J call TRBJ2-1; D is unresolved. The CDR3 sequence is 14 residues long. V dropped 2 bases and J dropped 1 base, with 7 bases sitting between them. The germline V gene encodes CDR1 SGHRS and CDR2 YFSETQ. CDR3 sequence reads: CASSFRESYNEQFF. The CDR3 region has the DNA TGCGCCAGCAGCTTTAGGGAATCCTACAATGAGCAGTTCTTC. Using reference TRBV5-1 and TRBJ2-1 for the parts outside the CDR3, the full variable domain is KAGVTQTPRYLIKTRGQQVTLSCSPISGHRSVSWYQQTPGQGLQFLFEYFSETQRNKGNFPGRFSGRQFSNSRSEMNVSTLELGDSALYLCASSFRESYNEQFFGPGTRLTVL.

CDR3 loop: CASSPRTGGQETQYF. CDR3 bases: TGTGCCAGCTCACCGAGGACAGGGGGCCAAGAGACCCAGTACTTC. The rearrangement links TRBV18 to TRBJ2-5, with 10 bases lining up with TRBD1. V lost 3 bases and J lost 1; bases outside the gene matches: 2. Germline V gives CDR1 KGHSH, CDR2 LQKENI. The CDR3 has 15 amino acids.

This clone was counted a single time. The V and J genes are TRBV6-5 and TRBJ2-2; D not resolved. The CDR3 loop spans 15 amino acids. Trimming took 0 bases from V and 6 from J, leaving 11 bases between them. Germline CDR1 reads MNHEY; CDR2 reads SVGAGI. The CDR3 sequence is CASSYSRQPSGELFF. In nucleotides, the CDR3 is TGTGCCAGCAGTTACTCGAGGCAGCCCTCCGGGGAGCTGTTTTTT.

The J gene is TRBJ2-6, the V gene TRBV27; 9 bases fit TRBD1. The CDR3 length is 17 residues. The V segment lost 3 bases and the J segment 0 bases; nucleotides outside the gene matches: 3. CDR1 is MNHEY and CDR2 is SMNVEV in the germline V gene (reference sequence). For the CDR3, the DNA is TGTGCCAGCAGTTTCGGGACAGGGACCTCTGGGGCCAACGTCCTGACTTTC. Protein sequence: CASSFGTGTSGANVLTF.

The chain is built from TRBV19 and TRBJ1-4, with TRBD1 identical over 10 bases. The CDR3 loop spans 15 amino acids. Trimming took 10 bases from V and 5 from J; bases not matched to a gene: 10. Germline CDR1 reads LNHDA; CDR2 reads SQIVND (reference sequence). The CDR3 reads CATRPGQGINEKLFF. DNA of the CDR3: TGTGCCACCCGTCCGGGACAGGGGATAAATGAAAAACTGTTTTTT.

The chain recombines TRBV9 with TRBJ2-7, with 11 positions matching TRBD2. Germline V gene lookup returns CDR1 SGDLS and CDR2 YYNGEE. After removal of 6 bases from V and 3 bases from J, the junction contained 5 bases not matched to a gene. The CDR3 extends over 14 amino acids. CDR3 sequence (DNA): TGTGCCAGCACCCCGGGACTAGCGGACTACGAGCAGTACTTC. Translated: CASTPGLADYEQYF.

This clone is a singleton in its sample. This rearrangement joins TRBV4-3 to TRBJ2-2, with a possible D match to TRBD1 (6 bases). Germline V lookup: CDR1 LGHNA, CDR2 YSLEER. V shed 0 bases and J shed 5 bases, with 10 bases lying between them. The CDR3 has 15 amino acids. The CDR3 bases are TGCGCCAGCAGCCAAGACAGGGGTGGTACCGGGGAGCTGTTTTTT. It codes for CASSQDRGGTGELFF.

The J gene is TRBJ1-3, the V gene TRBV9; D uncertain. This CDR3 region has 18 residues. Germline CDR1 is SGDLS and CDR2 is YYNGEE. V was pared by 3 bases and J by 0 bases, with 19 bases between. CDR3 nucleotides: TGTGCCAGCAGCGCGGAAGGAGAATGGGCATCCTCTGGAAACACCATATATTTT. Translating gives CASSAEGEWASSGNTIYF.

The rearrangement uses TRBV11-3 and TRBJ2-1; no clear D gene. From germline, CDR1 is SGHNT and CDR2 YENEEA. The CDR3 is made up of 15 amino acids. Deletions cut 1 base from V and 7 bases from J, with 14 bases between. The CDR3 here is CASSLVWGTSNEQFF. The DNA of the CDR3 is TGTGCCAGCAGCTTAGTCTGGGGTACGAGTAATGAGCAGTTCTTC.

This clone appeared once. The CDR3 DNA is TGTGCCAGCAGCCCTACTTCGGGATCTGGCTACACCTTC. It yields the protein CASSPTSGSGYTF. The chain couples TRBV7-3 to TRBJ1-2, with unresolved D. This CDR3 region has 13 residues. Germline V CDR1 and CDR2: SGHTA, FQGTGA. V was pared by 5 bases and J by 7 bases, with 14 bases between.

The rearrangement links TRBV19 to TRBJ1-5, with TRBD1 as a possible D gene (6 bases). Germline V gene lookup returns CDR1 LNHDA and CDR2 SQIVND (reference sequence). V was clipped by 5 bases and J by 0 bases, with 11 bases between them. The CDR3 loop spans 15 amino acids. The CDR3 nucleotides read TGTGCCAGTAGTTTGCAGACAGGTAGCAATCAGCCCCAGCATTTT. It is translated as CASSLQTGSNQPQHF.

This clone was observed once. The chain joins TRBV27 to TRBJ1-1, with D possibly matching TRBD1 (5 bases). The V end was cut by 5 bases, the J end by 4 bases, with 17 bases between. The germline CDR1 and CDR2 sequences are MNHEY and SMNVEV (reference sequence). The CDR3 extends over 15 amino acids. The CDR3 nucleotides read TGTGCCAGCAGTCCCAATCGGGGGGGAGGCACTGAAGCTTTCTTT. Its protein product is CASSPNRGGGTEAFF.

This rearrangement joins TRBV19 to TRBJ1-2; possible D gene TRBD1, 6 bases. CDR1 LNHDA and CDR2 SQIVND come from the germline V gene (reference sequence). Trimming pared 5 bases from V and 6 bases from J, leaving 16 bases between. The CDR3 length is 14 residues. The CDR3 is CASSPDMGADGYTF. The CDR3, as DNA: TGTGCCAGTAGTCCTGACATGGGGGCCGATGGCTACACCTTC.

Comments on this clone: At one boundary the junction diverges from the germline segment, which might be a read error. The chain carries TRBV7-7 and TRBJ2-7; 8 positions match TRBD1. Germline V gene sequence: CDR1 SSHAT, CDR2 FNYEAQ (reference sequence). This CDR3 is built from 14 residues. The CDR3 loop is CASSLGQGFGEQYF. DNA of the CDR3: TGTGCTAGCAGCCTTGGACAGGGATTTGGCGAGCAGTACTTC.

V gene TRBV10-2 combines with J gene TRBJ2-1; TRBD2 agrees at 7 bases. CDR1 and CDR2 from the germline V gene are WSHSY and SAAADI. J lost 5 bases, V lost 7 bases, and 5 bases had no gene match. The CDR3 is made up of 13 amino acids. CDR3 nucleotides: TGCGCCAGCAAGCGGGACGAGAACAATGAGCAGTTCTTC. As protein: CASKRDENNEQFF.

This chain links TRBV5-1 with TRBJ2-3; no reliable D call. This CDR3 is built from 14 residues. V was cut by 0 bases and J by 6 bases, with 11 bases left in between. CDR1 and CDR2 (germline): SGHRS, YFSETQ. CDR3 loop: CASSLAEGTDTQYF. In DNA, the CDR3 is TGCGCCAGCAGCTTGGCCGAAGGAACCGATACGCAGTATTTT.